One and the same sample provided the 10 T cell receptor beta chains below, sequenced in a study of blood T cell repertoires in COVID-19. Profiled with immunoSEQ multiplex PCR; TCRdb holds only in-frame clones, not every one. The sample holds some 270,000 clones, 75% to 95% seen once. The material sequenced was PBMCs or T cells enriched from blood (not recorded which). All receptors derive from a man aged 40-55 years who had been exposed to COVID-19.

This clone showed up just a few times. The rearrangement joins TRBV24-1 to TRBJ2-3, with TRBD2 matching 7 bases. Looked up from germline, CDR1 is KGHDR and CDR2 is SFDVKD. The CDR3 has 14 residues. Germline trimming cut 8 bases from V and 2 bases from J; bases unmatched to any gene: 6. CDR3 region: CATIASGITDTQYF. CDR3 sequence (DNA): TGTGCCACCATTGCTAGCGGTATCACAGATACGCAGTATTTT.

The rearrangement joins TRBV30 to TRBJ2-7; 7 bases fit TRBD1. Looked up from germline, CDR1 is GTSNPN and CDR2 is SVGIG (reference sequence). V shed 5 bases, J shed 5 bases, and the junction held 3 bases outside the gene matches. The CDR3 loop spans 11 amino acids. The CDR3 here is CAWDRADEQYF. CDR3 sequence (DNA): TGTGCCTGGGACAGGGCGGACGAGCAGTACTTC.

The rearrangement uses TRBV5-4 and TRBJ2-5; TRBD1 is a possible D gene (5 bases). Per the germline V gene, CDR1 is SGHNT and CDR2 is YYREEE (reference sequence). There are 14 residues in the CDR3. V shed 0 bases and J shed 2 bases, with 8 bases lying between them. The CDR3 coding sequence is TGTGCCAGCAGCTTGGTGGGGCCACAAGAGACCCAGTACTTC. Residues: CASSLVGPQETQYF.

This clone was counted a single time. The chain's CDR3 is CASSDSINQPQHF. CDR3 coding DNA: TGTGCCAGTTCGGACAGCATCAATCAGCCCCAGCATTTT. The chain is built from TRBV19 and TRBJ1-5, with D tentatively TRBD1 (6 bases). CDR3 length equals 13 residues. Trimming stripped 8 bases from V and 3 bases from J, with 11 bases between. CDR1 is LNHDA, CDR2 SQIVND, per germline (reference sequence).

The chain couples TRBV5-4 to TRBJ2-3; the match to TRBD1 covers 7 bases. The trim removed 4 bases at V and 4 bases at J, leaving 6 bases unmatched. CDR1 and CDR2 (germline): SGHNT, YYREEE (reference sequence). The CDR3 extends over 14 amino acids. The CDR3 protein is CASSLADRADTQYF. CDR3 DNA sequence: TGTGCCAGCAGCCTCGCTGACAGGGCAGATACGCAGTATTTT.

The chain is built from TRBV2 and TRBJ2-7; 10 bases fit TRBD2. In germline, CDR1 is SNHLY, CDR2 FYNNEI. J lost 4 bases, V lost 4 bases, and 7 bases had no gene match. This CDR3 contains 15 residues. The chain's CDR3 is CASSGSSGSLYEQYF. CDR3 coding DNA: TGTGCCAGCAGTGGGTCTAGCGGGAGTCTATACGAGCAGTACTTC. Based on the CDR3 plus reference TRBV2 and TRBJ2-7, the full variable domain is EPEVTQTPSHQVTQMGQEVILRCVPISNHLYFYWYRQILGQKVEFLVSFYNNEISEKSEIFDDQFSVERPDGSNFTLKIRSTKLEDSAMYFCASSGSSGSLYEQYFGPGTRLTVT.

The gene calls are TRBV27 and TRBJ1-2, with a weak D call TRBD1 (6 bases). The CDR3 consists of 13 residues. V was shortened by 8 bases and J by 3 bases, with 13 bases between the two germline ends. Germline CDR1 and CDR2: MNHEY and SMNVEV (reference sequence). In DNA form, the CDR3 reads TGTGCCAGCCGCCGACAGGAACACTATGGCTACACCTTC. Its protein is CASRRQEHYGYTF.

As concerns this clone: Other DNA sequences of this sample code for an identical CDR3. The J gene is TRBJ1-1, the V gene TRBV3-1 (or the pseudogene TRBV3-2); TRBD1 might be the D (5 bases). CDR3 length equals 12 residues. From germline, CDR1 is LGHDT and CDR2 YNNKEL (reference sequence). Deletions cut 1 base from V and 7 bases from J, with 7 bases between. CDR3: CASSQGRGEAFF. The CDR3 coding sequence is TGTGCCAGCAGCCAAGGAAGGGGTGAAGCTTTCTTT.

The CDR3 region is CASSVQGSYNEQFF. Here the CDR3 DNA reads TGTGCCAGCAGTGTACAGGGGTCCTACAATGAGCAGTTCTTC. The chain recombines TRBV27 with TRBJ2-1; 7 bases line up with TRBD1. V shed 5 bases, J shed 1 base, and the junction held 2 bases outside the gene matches. The CDR3 contains 14 residues. Per the germline V gene, CDR1 is MNHEY and CDR2 is SMNVEV (reference sequence).

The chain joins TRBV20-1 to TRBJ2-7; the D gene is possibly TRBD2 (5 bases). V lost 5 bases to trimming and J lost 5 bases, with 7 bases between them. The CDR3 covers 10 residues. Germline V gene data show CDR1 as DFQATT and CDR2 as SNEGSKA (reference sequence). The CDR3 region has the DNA TGCAGTGCTCGGGAAGACGAGCAGTACTTC. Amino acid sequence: CSAREDEQYF.